This T cell receptor (beta chain) was sequenced during a study of T-cell memory formation after mild COVID-19 (dated by TCRdb to the early 2020s). Notes on the research overall: TCR sequence clusters from the two donors were found to be largely donor specific. In a couple of donors, T-cell clones that expanded and contracted after mild COVID-19 were tracked by sequencing TCRalpha and TCRbeta repertoires over time. The cohort was made up of two young adult volunteers, one female and one male, who were previously healthy. General study outcomes and caveats: Only two mild cases were covered by the study, and larger cohorts that include severe cases with pre-infection samples were considered necessary. Balanced CD4/CD8 phenotypes were observed for clones contracting from day 15 to 85, whereas a bias towards CD4+ was observed for a second wave of clones expanding from day 15 to 37. SARS-CoV-2 specificity was not confirmed for the second-wave clones peaking on day 37. Contracting CD4+ clones were found mainly in CM and EM memory subsets, while CD8+ clones were enriched in EMRA. Some responding clones were detected in pre-infection memory, suggesting pre-existing cross-reactive memory T cells joined the SARS-CoV-2 response.

The CDR3 contains 17 residues, cysteine and phenylalanine counted. Only the CDR3 portion is preserved as DNA: 51 bases, with reading frame beginning at the first base. From the germline V gene (reference sequence), CDR1 is LGHDT and CDR2 is YNNKEL. V and J are trimmed by 0 bases and 3 bases, and the gene matches miss 7 bases of the junction. Data came from an Illumina NovaSeq 6000. cDNA libraries for TCRalpha and TCRbeta were prepared by 5'RACE using constant-segment primers, with sample barcodes and unique molecular identifiers added. RNA was extracted from every sample with Trizol reagent. Libraries were amplified in two PCR steps, with a second sample barcode and Illumina TruSeq adapters added in the second step. The libraries were sequenced on an Illumina NovaSeq using 2 x 150 bp paired-end reads. The paper's processing steps were these. Demultiplexing of reads and collapsing into UMI-guided consensus sequences were performed with migec v1.2.7. Using mixcr v2.1.11, UMI consensuses were aligned to TRA and TRB V and J templates and then assembled into clonotypes. Expanded or contracted clonotypes were those called significant by both edgeR and NoisET, with noise models trained on biological replicates. For edgeR calls, the thresholds were a false discovery rate-adjusted p below 0.01 and a log2 fold-change of 1. As an exploratory analysis of dynamics, PCA with hierarchical clustering was applied to max-normalized trajectories of the 1000 most abundant clonotypes. Separately sequenced CD4+ and CD8+ repertoires were used to assign the CD4 or CD8 phenotype of responding clones. TCRdb's own reprocessing of the public reads used fastp at Q25 and MiXCR and kept productive beta chains. Every entry covers one CDR3 protein and lists the most common genes and DNA from its rows. These V and J calls derive from TCRdb rather than the authors' analysis. Recorded for this sample are 250,000 to 300,000 distinct CDR3 sequences; 15% to 20% of them occurred a single time. Roughly 20% of the sample is in the top ten clones.

Ficoll-Paque density gradient centrifugation was the method used to isolate PBMCs. Details on this clonotype: This receptor's antigen is unknown. No per-base quality is available; no much larger clone lies one base away.

The sequencing sample was made of PBMCs or a T cell subset sorted from them (not recorded which). This sequence originates from a man aged 18 to 29 who had mild COVID-19 (a few samples of this study predate the infection). The sample titles of this study are shuffled in the database, so cell type and time point are left out; the donor was told from shared clones. The rearranged segments are TRBV3-1 and TRBJ2-2; TRBD2 aligns with 7 central bases. The bases read TGTGCCAGCAGCCAAGATCTCCAACGGGGGGACACCGGGGAGCTGTTTTTT. This encodes CASSQDLQRGDTGELFF.